These 2 T cell receptor beta chains share one sample of origin, sequenced in a study of identical twins. From the 5' RACE reads, TCRdb called clonotypes with MiXCR, one entry per CDR3 protein. The table shows some 250,000 distinct CDR3 sequences, with about 13% occurring only once. These sequences were also reported in another study, on yellow fever vaccine responses in identical twins.

Sequencing was carried out using memory (CD45RO+) T cells sorted from blood. The source of these receptors is a woman aged 18-29 years in good health.

This clonotype occurred many times. The V call is TRBV11-3, the J call TRBJ2-1; TRBD2 matches at 11 bases. The germline V gene has CDR1 SGHNT and CDR2 YENEEA. The junction had 9 bases not matched to a gene; V was cut back by 5 bases and J by 0 bases. The CDR3 contains 18 residues. As DNA, the CDR3 is TGTGCCAGCAGCATTCGGCCTAGCGGGGGGAGCTCCTACAATGAGCAGTTCTTC. Translating gives CASSIRPSGGSSYNEQFF.

In this sample, this clonotype turned up a few times. Here the CDR3 DNA reads TGTGCCAGCAGGAAGACTAGCGGGAGTGTTGATGCGTTCTTC. Its translation: CASRKTSGSVDAFF. This chain links TRBV3-1 with TRBJ2-1; the match to TRBD2 covers 12 bases. The CDR3 spans 14 residues. Germline loops: CDR1 LGHDT, CDR2 YNNKEL (reference sequence). The trim removed 6 bases at V and 15 bases at J, leaving 12 bases unmatched.